Below are 25 T cell receptor beta chains sequenced from a single sample in a study of shared clonotypes between healthy human individuals. The assay was immunoSEQ multiplex PCR, and TCRdb's table has in-frame clones only and misses some. The sample consists of around 940,000 clones, around three quarters of them appearing once. The sequencing sample was made of memory CD4+ T cells sorted from blood. Subset specified: CD45RA-negative fraction. All receptors derive from a man between 18 and 35 years old in good health.

The rearrangement joins TRBV7-2 to TRBJ2-7; TRBD2 aligns across 7 bases. The CDR3 sequence is 15 residues long. The trim removed 4 bases at V and 3 bases at J, leaving 9 bases unmatched. Per germline, CDR1 SGHTA and CDR2 FQGNSA. CDR3 in amino acids: CASSSSGIGDYEQYF. DNA for the CDR3: TGTGCCAGCAGCTCAAGCGGGATTGGGGACTACGAGCAGTACTTC.

This clone came up many times. The rearrangement joins TRBV10-3 to TRBJ2-2, with D possibly being TRBD1 (5 bases). V was cut by 0 bases and J by 4 bases, with 6 bases left in between. Germline CDR1 reads ENHRY; CDR2 reads SYGVKD. The CDR3 has 14 amino acids. The CDR3 spells CAISESRVTGELFF. DNA for the CDR3: TGTGCCATCAGTGAGTCCAGGGTCACCGGGGAGCTGTTTTTT.

This chain connects TRBV10-3 to TRBJ2-7; possible D gene TRBD1, 6 bases. Trimming removed 6 bases at V and 3 bases at J, with 9 bases between. The V gene's germline CDR1 is ENHRY and CDR2 SYGVKD. The CDR3 spans 12 residues. In DNA form, the CDR3 reads TGTGCCATCAGCCGGACAGTCTACGAGCAGTACTTC. Translation gives CAISRTVYEQYF.

V and J are TRBV28 and TRBJ1-5; TRBD1 agrees at 8 bases. The CDR3 loop spans 16 amino acids. J gave up 6 bases and V 6 bases, and 13 bases lay outside the gene matches. CDR1 MDHEN and CDR2 SYDVKM come from the germline V gene. The CDR3 here is CASSPPTNRGGQPQHF. The CDR3 DNA reads TGTGCCAGCAGCCCACCGACCAACAGGGGGGGTCAGCCCCAGCATTTT.

V is TRBV7-2 and J is TRBJ2-1; D is possibly TRBD2 (5 bases). The germline gives CDR1 SGHTA, CDR2 FQGNSA. The CDR3 sequence is 14 residues long. Trimming left V 5 bases short and J 3 bases short, with 11 bases between. The CDR3: CASSPGNNYNEQFF. The CDR3 DNA sequence: TGTGCCAGCAGCCCGGGGAACAACTACAATGAGCAGTTCTTC.

The V gene is TRBV9, the J gene TRBJ2-3; D is unresolved. Germline V CDR1 and CDR2: SGDLS, YYNGEE. This CDR3 is built from 12 residues. Trimming stripped 4 bases from V and 6 bases from J, with 9 bases between. For the CDR3, the DNA is TGTGCCAGCAGCCCTAGTTTGGATACGCAGTATTTT. It codes for CASSPSLDTQYF.

Note on this clone: The identical CDR3 is also encoded by other nucleotide sequences in the sample. V usage is TRBV6-1 and J usage is TRBJ1-2; no reliable D call. The CDR3 has 13 residues. Trimming stripped 1 base from V and 6 bases from J, with 9 bases between. The V gene's germline CDR1 is MNHNS and CDR2 SASEGT. The CDR3 DNA sequence: TGTGCCAGCAGTGAAGTAGGTCTCCATGGCTACACCTTC. Amino acid sequence: CASSEVGLHGYTF.

This sequence joins TRBV7-3 and TRBJ2-3; weak D call: TRBD2 (7 bases). Germline V gene sequence: CDR1 SGHTA, CDR2 FQGTGA. Trimming shortened V by 6 bases and J by 5 bases, and 18 bases separated the two germline ends. There are 15 residues in the CDR3. CDR3 nucleotides: TGTGCCAGCAGACCGGGGGGCCTAGGTTTAGATACGCAGTATTTT. This sequence encodes CASRPGGLGLDTQYF.

This chain connects TRBV29-1 to TRBJ1-4; maybe TRBD1 (6 bases). Trimming pared 6 bases from V and 7 bases from J, leaving 18 bases between. Germline-derived CDR1 and CDR2 are SQVTM and ANQGSEA. The CDR3 length is 14 residues. CDR3 residues: CSVGATGLGEKLFF. CDR3 DNA sequence: TGCAGCGTCGGGGCAACAGGGCTCGGTGAAAAACTGTTTTTT.

The chain links TRBV5-1 to TRBJ2-6, with D maybe TRBD1 (6 bases). Trimming stripped 0 bases from V and 7 bases from J, with 14 bases between. The CDR3 contains 16 residues. CDR1 and CDR2 from the germline V gene are SGHRS and YFSETQ. The DNA for the CDR3 is TGCGCCAGCAGCTTGGCAGGGCAGGGGAACGCCAACGTCCTGACTTTC. It specifies CASSLAGQGNANVLTF.

The chain employs TRBV9 and TRBJ2-1, with D maybe TRBD1 (5 bases). There are 15 residues in the CDR3. Between the trimmed V and J ends, which lost 4 bases and 10 bases, there was a span of 21 bases. Per germline, CDR1 SGDLS and CDR2 YYNGEE. This CDR3 reads CASSSQGVNLGEQFF. The CDR3, as DNA: TGTGCCAGCAGCTCTCAAGGGGTCAATCTTGGGGAGCAGTTCTTC.

The chain combines TRBV28 with TRBJ2-7; TRBD2 aligns across 10 bases. The CDR3 is made up of 15 amino acids. From germline, CDR1 is MDHEN and CDR2 SYDVKM. With V trimmed by 7 bases and J by 5 bases, 11 bases remained unmatched. In nucleotides, the CDR3 is TGTGCCAGCACCGTCCCGCTAGCGGGGGTCGACGAGCAGTACTTC. Its protein is CASTVPLAGVDEQYF.

This rearrangement joins TRBV28 to TRBJ1-4; D perhaps matches TRBD1 (6 bases). The V gene's germline CDR1 is MDHEN and CDR2 SYDVKM. Trimming left V 2 bases short and J 8 bases short, with 18 bases between. CDR3 length equals 16 residues. CDR3 nucleotide sequence: TGTGCCAGCAGTTTAACTTGGGCAGGGGAAGGGGAAAAACTGTTTTTT. It specifies CASSLTWAGEGEKLFF.

Remarks on this clone: Other nucleotide sequences in the sample specify the same CDR3. The chain links TRBV19 to TRBJ1-5, with no clear D. With 3 bases removed from V and 5 bases from J, the gap between germline ends came to 8 bases. Germline CDR1 and CDR2: LNHDA and SQIVND (reference sequence). The CDR3 is 13 amino acids. The CDR3 protein is CASSIDRDQPQHF. CDR3 DNA: TGTGCCAGTAGTATTGATCGAGATCAGCCCCAGCATTTT.

The chain is built from TRBV28 and TRBJ2-5; TRBD2 is a possible D gene (5 bases). Germline V gene data show CDR1 as MDHEN and CDR2 as SYDVKM. Trimming removed 7 bases from V and 5 bases from J, with 14 bases in between. This CDR3 comprises 13 residues. CDR3 in amino acids: CASTGGLRETQYF. CDR3 coding DNA: TGTGCCAGCACCGGAGGCCTGCGGGAGACCCAGTACTTC.

This chain joins TRBV10-2 and TRBJ2-5; D may correspond to TRBD1 or TRBD2 (5 bases each). The CDR3 is 13 residues long. The germline gives CDR1 WSHSY, CDR2 SAAADI. Trimming left V 5 bases short and J 2 bases short, with 9 bases between. This CDR3 reads CASSRGRQETQYF. In nucleotides, the CDR3 is TGCGCCAGCAGTCGGGGCCGACAAGAGACCCAGTACTTC.

This clone was counted many times. Other nucleotide sequences in the sample specify the same CDR3. The chain is built from TRBV30 and TRBJ1-1; 11 positions agree with TRBD1. This CDR3 spans 15 amino acids. Trimming at V came to 3 bases and at J to 2 bases, leaving 5 bases not matched to a gene. Germline assignment: CDR1 GTSNPN and CDR2 SVGIG (reference sequence). CDR3 sequence: CAWSGTGGKNTEAFF. CDR3 DNA: TGTGCCTGGAGCGGGACAGGGGGTAAAAACACTGAAGCTTTCTTT.

Details on this clone: A much larger clonotype is one base distant, so this may be a read error. This chain uses TRBV27 with TRBJ2-7; D gene uncertain. CDR1 is MNHEY, CDR2 SMNVEV, per germline (reference sequence). CDR3 size: 11 residues. With 6 bases removed from V and 5 bases from J, the gap between germline ends came to 8 bases. The CDR3 loop is CASRGFDEQYF. The DNA of the CDR3 is TGTGCCAGCAGAGGGTTCGACGAGCAGTACTTC.

Points on this clone: Other DNA sequences of this sample code for an identical CDR3. The chain combines TRBV7-3 with TRBJ2-3, with D possibly matching TRBD2 (5 bases). This CDR3 spans 13 amino acids. With 3 bases removed from V and 2 bases from J, the gap between germline ends came to 6 bases. The germline CDR1 and CDR2 sequences are SGHTA and FQGTGA. CDR3 sequence reads: CASSLDFTDTQYF. CDR3 DNA: TGTGCCAGCAGCTTGGACTTCACAGATACGCAGTATTTT.

The genes are TRBV19 and TRBJ2-5, with TRBD1 matching over 8 bases. CDR3 length equals 16 residues. J lost 4 bases, V lost 3 bases, and 10 bases had no gene match. Germline V lookup: CDR1 LNHDA, CDR2 SQIVND (reference sequence). Here the CDR3 reads CASSMAGGAGRETQYF. The DNA for the CDR3 is TGTGCCAGTAGTATGGCAGGGGGCGCGGGTCGAGAGACCCAGTACTTC.

This chain joins TRBV5-1 and TRBJ2-1; no reliable D call. This CDR3 is 15 amino acids long. V lost 0 bases and J 0 bases, leaving 7 bases between the germline ends. Looked up from germline, CDR1 is SGHRS and CDR2 is YFSETQ. The DNA for the CDR3 is TGCGCCAGCAGCTTGGTAAGGAGCTCCTACAATGAGCAGTTCTTC. It is translated as CASSLVRSSYNEQFF.

This clone was seen only once. The chain uses TRBV7-2 and TRBJ2-7; TRBD2 aligns across 11 bases. The junction had 8 bases not matched to a gene; V was cut back by 5 bases and J by 5 bases. The germline V gene has CDR1 SGHTA and CDR2 FQGNSA. The CDR3 length is 15 residues. CDR3 nucleotides: TGTGCCAGCAGCCTAACTAGCGGGAGTATCGACGAGCAGTACTTC. This gives the protein CASSLTSGSIDEQYF.

This chain connects TRBV19 to TRBJ1-1; 9 nucleotides match TRBD1. Germline lookup yields CDR1 LNHDA and CDR2 SQIVND (reference sequence). This CDR3 is built from 12 residues. Unmatched junction bases numbered 8, after V lost 7 bases and J lost 11 bases. CDR3 nucleotides: TGTGCCAGTACCAACAGGGGGCCCAGGGCTTTCTTT. Residues: CASTNRGPRAFF.

The genes are TRBV19 and TRBJ1-6, with 7 bases that match TRBD1. The trim removed 5 bases at V and 7 bases at J, leaving 11 bases unmatched. The CDR3 covers 16 residues. The V gene's germline CDR1 is LNHDA and CDR2 SQIVND (reference sequence). In nucleotides, the CDR3 is TGTGCCAGTAGTGCCGACGGGACAGAGAGGAATTCACCCCTCCACTTT. Translated, it gives CASSADGTERNSPLHF.

The chain links TRBV29-1 to TRBJ2-1; no firm D call. Between the trimmed V and J ends, which lost 7 bases and 9 bases, there was a span of 13 bases. Germline V gene lookup returns CDR1 SQVTM and CDR2 ANQGSEA. CDR3 size: 11 residues. CDR3 nucleotides: TGCAGCGCCACTGCTTACGGTGAGCAGTTCTTC. Residues: CSATAYGEQFF.